These 8 T cell receptor beta chains came from one sample sequenced in a study of blood T cell repertoires in COVID-19. Profiling relied on immunoSEQ multiplex PCR, and the TCRdb table lists in-frame clones only, not all of them. The table records around 150,000 clones, roughly 80% of them present only once. The sequenced material came from PBMCs or T cells enriched from blood (not recorded which). All receptors derive from an older woman who had recovered from COVID-19.

This sequence joins TRBV3-1 (or the pseudogene TRBV3-2) and TRBJ1-4; the D is unclear. Germline-derived CDR1 and CDR2 are LGHDT and YNNKEL (reference sequence). The V gene lost 8 bases and the J gene lost 5 bases, with 9 bases spanning the gap. The CDR3 runs to 12 residues. CDR3 sequence reads: CASGRGNEKLFF. CDR3 DNA: TGTGCCAGCGGGAGAGGGAATGAAAAACTGTTTTTT.

This chain connects TRBV7-9 to TRBJ1-6, with 9 bases matching TRBD1. The CDR3 consists of 15 residues. V lost 2 bases and J lost 6; bases outside the gene matches: 2. Germline CDR1 reads SEHNR; CDR2 reads FQNEAQ (reference sequence). The CDR3 sequence is CASSLRDRANSPLHF. CDR3 bases: TGTGCCAGCAGCTTACGGGACAGGGCTAATTCACCCCTCCACTTT.

The rearrangement uses TRBV27 and TRBJ2-7; TRBD2 is a possible D gene (5 bases). Looked up from germline, CDR1 is MNHEY and CDR2 is SMNVEV (reference sequence). This CDR3 comprises 14 residues. The V gene lost 3 bases and the J gene lost 2 bases, with 11 bases spanning the gap. The chain's CDR3 is CASSFGKFPYEQYF. For the CDR3, the DNA is TGTGCCAGCAGTTTCGGGAAATTCCCCTACGAGCAGTACTTC.

V and J are TRBV19 and TRBJ2-5; 10 positions agree with TRBD1. The CDR3 is made up of 15 amino acids. The V gene end was trimmed by 9 bases and the J gene end by 5 bases; junction bases not matched to a gene: 12. CDR1 is LNHDA and CDR2 is SQIVND in the germline V gene (reference sequence). This CDR3 is CASSPPGTGDETQYF. CDR3 coding DNA: TGTGCCAGCTCCCCCCCAGGGACAGGGGACGAGACCCAGTACTTC.

The chain recombines TRBV24-1 with TRBJ2-1; 7 positions agree with TRBD1. V shed 4 bases, J shed 5 bases, and the junction held 4 bases outside the gene matches. The CDR3 covers 14 residues. Per the germline V gene, CDR1 is KGHDR and CDR2 is SFDVKD. CDR3 residues: CATSDPGTDNEQFF. In DNA form, the CDR3 reads TGTGCCACCAGTGACCCCGGGACAGACAATGAGCAGTTCTTC.

Regarding this clone: The sample has other DNA sequences that encode this CDR3 too. The genes are TRBV5-1 and TRBJ2-2; 8 nucleotides match TRBD1. This CDR3 region has 15 residues. Germline V gene sequence: CDR1 SGHRS, CDR2 YFSETQ. With 5 bases clipped from V and 1 base from J, the junction kept 4 bases outside the gene matches. In nucleotides, the CDR3 is TGCGCCAGCAGTGGCGGGACAGGGAACACCGGGGAGCTGTTTTTT. Translating gives CASSGGTGNTGELFF.

This rearrangement joins TRBV28 to TRBJ2-7, with D possibly being TRBD2 (6 bases). V gave up 5 bases and J gave up 7 bases, with 21 bases separating them. Germline assignment: CDR1 MDHEN and CDR2 SYDVKM. CDR3 length: 15 amino acids. Written as DNA, the CDR3 is TGTGCCAGCAGTCCCCCCGGCTCCGGGGGTCCAGAGCAGTACTTC. Translated, it gives CASSPPGSGGPEQYF.

The V call is TRBV29-1, the J call TRBJ1-1, with 11 positions matching TRBD1. The germline V gene has CDR1 SQVTM and CDR2 ANQGSEA. The CDR3 spans 15 residues. The V and J ends lost 7 bases and 4 bases, in that order; junction bases with no gene match: 11. Here the CDR3 reads CSAGGRDRGSTEAFF. CDR3 coding DNA: TGCAGCGCCGGGGGGCGGGACAGGGGGTCCACTGAAGCTTTCTTT.